The 6 T cell receptor beta chains given below trace back to one sample, sequenced in a study of blood T cell repertoires in COVID-19. Libraries were prepared by immunoSEQ multiplex PCR; TCRdb keeps only in-frame clonotypes and omits some of them. Of about 270,000 clones listed, 89% are singletons. Sequenced sample: peripheral blood. The receptor set was obtained from a man in his fifties or sixties with acute or convalescent COVID-19.

This clone was seen only once. The V gene is TRBV6-5, the J gene TRBJ2-1; 7 bases are shared with TRBD2. The CDR3 contains 12 residues. Germline V gives CDR1 MNHEY, CDR2 SVGAGI. V lost 10 bases and J lost 3; bases outside the gene matches: 3. The CDR3 DNA is TGTGCCACCTGGGGGGGCTACAATGAGCAGTTCTTC. This codes for CATWGGYNEQFF.

This chain uses TRBV3-1 (or the pseudogene TRBV3-2) with TRBJ2-7; D possibly corresponds to TRBD1 (5 bases). V was clipped by 7 bases and J by 7 bases, with 17 bases between them. The CDR3 sequence is 13 residues long. Germline V gene sequence: CDR1 LGHDT, CDR2 YNNKEL (reference sequence). CDR3 sequence: CASNNHQGQEQYF. The CDR3 nucleotides are TGTGCCAGCAATAATCACCAGGGCCAAGAGCAGTACTTC.

This chain links TRBV19 with TRBJ2-6, with 7 bases identical to TRBD1. The germline gives CDR1 LNHDA, CDR2 SQIVND (reference sequence). This CDR3 has 15 residues. V lost 5 bases and J lost 4; bases outside the gene matches: 5. CDR3 sequence: CASSLDREGANVLTF. DNA for the CDR3: TGTGCCAGTAGTCTTGACAGGGAAGGGGCCAACGTCCTGACTTTC.

The rearrangement links TRBV24-1 to TRBJ2-2; D may be TRBD2 (5 bases). V was shortened by 4 bases and J by 5 bases, with 7 bases between the two germline ends. CDR1 and CDR2 from the germline V gene are KGHDR and SFDVKD. The CDR3 length is 13 residues. This chain's CDR3 is CATSEEDTGELFF. The CDR3 bases are TGTGCCACCAGTGAGGAGGATACCGGGGAGCTGTTTTTT.

The V call is TRBV19, the J call TRBJ1-1, with no clear D. This CDR3 comprises 13 residues. Germline-derived CDR1 and CDR2 are LNHDA and SQIVND (reference sequence). Between the trimmed V and J ends, which lost 5 bases and 6 bases, there was a span of 13 bases. CDR3 bases: TGTGCCAGTAGTCTCCTCCATCTAGCTGAAGCTTTCTTT. Amino acid sequence: CASSLLHLAEAFF.

The chain joins TRBV2 to TRBJ1-5, with 7 bases lining up with TRBD1. The CDR3 contains 13 residues. V was pared by 8 bases and J by 5 bases, with 6 bases of the junction left unmatched. Looked up from germline, CDR1 is SNHLY and CDR2 is FYNNEI. This chain's CDR3 is CASGGQAYQPQHF. The CDR3, as DNA: TGTGCCAGCGGAGGACAGGCGTATCAGCCCCAGCATTTT.